Listed here is a single T cell receptor beta chain. As yet, its antigen is unknown. V lost 5 bases and J lost 3, with 13 bases in between. Per the germline V gene, CDR1 is SGHTA and CDR2 is FQGNSA. The CDR3 consists of 14 residues. The data belong to a study of cytomegalovirus exposure and HLA in healthy donors. Findings of the study overall: It was reportedly the case that the classifier diagnosed cytomegalovirus status with high specificity and sensitivity.

Primers included in the PCR were 60 Vbeta and 13 Jbeta primers. Measured with immunoSEQ multiplex PCR; TCRdb has only the in-frame clones, and not every one. The ten top clones account for around 1.5%, within a sample of around 130,000 clones. The receptor comes from a woman between 40 and 55 years old in good health and CMV-seronegative. What was sequenced was PBMCs. This chain joins TRBV7-2 and TRBJ1-1; the D is unclear. CDR3 region: CASSMEPGYTEAFF. DNA for the CDR3: TGTGCCAGCAGCATGGAACCGGGGTACACTGAAGCTTTCTTT.